This T cell receptor (beta chain) is from a study of cytomegalovirus exposure and HLA in healthy donors. Study-wide background: The 666 first-cohort repertoires shared a platform with the roughly 110 validation repertoires, as reported in a later analysis.

The CDR3 is made up of 16 amino acids. In germline, CDR1 is KGHSH, CDR2 LQKENI. J lost 8 bases, V lost 4 bases, and 12 bases had no gene match. Sequenced by immunoSEQ multiplex PCR; TCRdb stores in-frame clones only, minus some. The data show 140,000 or so clones, approximately 90% seen once. The source is a woman in her twenties or thirties in good health and CMV-seropositive. Sequencing was done on a sample of PBMCs. The genes are TRBV18 and TRBJ2-1; 9 bases line up with TRBD1. CDR3 DNA sequence: TGTGCCAGCTCACGTCCCGGGACAGGGTTAGTCGATGAGCAGTTCTTC. It specifies CASSRPGTGLVDEQFF.